These T cell receptor beta chains were read from a single sample in a study of blood T cell repertoires in COVID-19. Here immunoSEQ multiplex PCR was the method, and the copy in TCRdb shows in-frame clones only, minus some. The table lists some 100,000 clones, roughly 89% of them singletons. Material: peripheral blood. These receptors all come from a woman aged 70-85 years with acute or convalescent COVID-19. The CDR3 runs from the conserved cysteine through the conserved F or W. Each record gives: V gene, J gene, D gene, clone size, CDR3 DNA, CDR3 protein. D genes are given only for firm matches. Clone sizes are given selectively: once, few, many, or a class where the clone is expanded.

TRBV3-1/TRBV3-2,TRBJ2-7,TRBD2,once,TGTGCCAGCAGCGGACTAGCGGGAGGGGTTAGGGAGCAGTACTTC,CASSGLAGGVREQYF
TRBV27,TRBJ1-5,TRBD1,-,TGTGCCAGCAGTCCTTCGGACAGGGGCAGCAATCAGCCCCAGCATTTT,CASSPSDRGSNQPQHF
TRBV5-1,TRBJ2-3,TRBD2,-,TGCGCCAGCAGCTTTAGCGGGGGGGACGCAGATACGCAGTATTTT,CASSFSGGDADTQYF
TRBV6-1,TRBJ1-5,TRBD1,-,TGTGCCAGCAGTAAAGCCGACAGGGGCCGAATCTCTCAGCCCCAGCATTTT,CASSKADRGRISQPQHF
TRBV5-5,TRBJ1-1,TRBD1,-,TGTGCCAGCAGCGCTGGAGGGGGCCCCACTGAAGCTTTCTTT,CASSAGGGPTEAFF
TRBV5-1,TRBJ2-2,-,-,TGCGCCAGCACCCTGATGTCAGTGACGAACACCGGGGAGCTGTTTTTT,CASTLMSVTNTGELFF
TRBV28,TRBJ1-2,-,once,TGTGCCAGCAGCCCCGGGACTCTGGGTGGCTACACCTTC,CASSPGTLGGYTF
TRBV9,TRBJ1-2,TRBD1,-,TGTGCCAGCAGACTACCGGGACAGGGAGTTCGTGGCTACACCTTC,CASRLPGQGVRGYTF
TRBV6-1,TRBJ2-2,-,-,TGTGCCAGCAGTGATGGCGGAAGGAACACCGGGGAGCTGTTTTTT,CASSDGGRNTGELFF
TRBV2,TRBJ2-3,-,-,TGTGCCAGCAGGGCTACAGATACGCAGTATTTT,CASRATDTQYF
TRBV28,TRBJ2-3,TRBD1,-,TGTGCCAGCCCCAAAACCGGGACAGGGGGCGCGGTTAGGGCAGATACGCAGTATTTT,CASPKTGTGGAVRADTQYF
TRBV15,TRBJ1-3,-,-,TGTGCCACCAGCAGAGATCAGGGTGGCTCTGGAAACACCATATATTTT,CATSRDQGGSGNTIYF
TRBV5-1,TRBJ1-1,-,-,TGCGCCAGCAGCTTTCAGGGCACTGAAGCTTTCTTT,CASSFQGTEAFF
TRBV3-1/TRBV3-2,TRBJ1-4,TRBD1,-,TGTGCCAGCAGCCAAAACGGACAGGGGGCGGGTGAAAAACTGTTTTTT,CASSQNGQGAGEKLFF
TRBV25-1,TRBJ1-1,-,-,TGTGCCAGCAGTGAGATCGGCCAGGGGACTGAAGCTTTCTTT,CASSEIGQGTEAFF
TRBV6-6,TRBJ1-2,-,-,TGTGCCAGCAGCCGGGGGGTGGGGAACTATGGCTACACCTTC,CASSRGVGNYGYTF
TRBV2,TRBJ1-5,-,-,TGTGCCAGCAGTAGGGAGGAGGGCAATCAGCCCCAGCATTTT,CASSREEGNQPQHF
TRBV4-1,TRBJ1-5,TRBD1,-,TGCGCCAGCAGCCAGACGACAGGGCGAGTTAATCAGCCCCAGCATTTT,CASSQTTGRVNQPQHF